This TCR beta chain was sequenced in a study of shared clonotypes between healthy human individuals. TCRdb's table, derived via immunoSEQ multiplex PCR, lists solely in-frame clones and lacks some. The data show about 1.1 million clones, with about four fifths seen just once and 0.61% held by the top ten. The TCR comes from a man between 18 and 35 years old in good health. Some clones in this sample may be carry-over from other donors' samples. Material for sequencing was memory CD4+ T cells from PBMCs. The subset is: CD45RA-negative fraction.

The CDR3 region is CASSPRLAGEEGATTTLYF. CDR3 sequence (DNA): TGTGCCAGCAGCCCGAGACTAGCGGGAGAGGAAGGAGCAACCACCACCTTGTATTTT. This rearrangement joins TRBV7-9 to TRBJ2-3; the match to TRBD2 covers 12 bases. CDR3 length: 19 residues. V shed 5 bases and J 14 bases; nucleotides not matched to a gene: 26. In germline, CDR1 is SEHNR, CDR2 FQNEAQ (reference sequence).